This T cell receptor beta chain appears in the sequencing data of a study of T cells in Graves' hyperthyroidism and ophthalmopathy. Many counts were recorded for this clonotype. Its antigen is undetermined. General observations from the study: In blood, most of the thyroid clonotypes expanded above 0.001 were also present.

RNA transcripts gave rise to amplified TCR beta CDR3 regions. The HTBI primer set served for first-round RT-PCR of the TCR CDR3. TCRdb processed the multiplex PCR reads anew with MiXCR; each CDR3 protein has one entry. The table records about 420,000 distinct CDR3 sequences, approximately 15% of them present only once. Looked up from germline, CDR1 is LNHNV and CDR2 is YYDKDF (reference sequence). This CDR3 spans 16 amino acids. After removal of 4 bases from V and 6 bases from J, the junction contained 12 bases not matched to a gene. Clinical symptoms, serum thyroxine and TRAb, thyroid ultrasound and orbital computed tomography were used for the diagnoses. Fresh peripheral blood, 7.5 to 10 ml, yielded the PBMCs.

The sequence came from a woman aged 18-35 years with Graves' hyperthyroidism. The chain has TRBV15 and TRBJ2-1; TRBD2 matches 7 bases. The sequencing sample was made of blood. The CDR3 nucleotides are TGTGCCACCAGCACCCGATTTGGCGGGAGTCCCAATGAGCAGTTCTTC. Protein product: CATSTRFGGSPNEQFF.